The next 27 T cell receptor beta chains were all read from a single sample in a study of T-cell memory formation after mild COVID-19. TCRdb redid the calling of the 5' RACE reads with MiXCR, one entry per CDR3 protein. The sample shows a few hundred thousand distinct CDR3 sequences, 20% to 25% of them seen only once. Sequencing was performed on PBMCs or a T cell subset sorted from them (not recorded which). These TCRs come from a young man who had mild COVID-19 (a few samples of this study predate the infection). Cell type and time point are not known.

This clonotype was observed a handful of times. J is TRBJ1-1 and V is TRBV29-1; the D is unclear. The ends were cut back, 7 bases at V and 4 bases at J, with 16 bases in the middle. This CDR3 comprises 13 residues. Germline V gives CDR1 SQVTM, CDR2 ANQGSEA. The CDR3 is CSAHAGEGTEAFF. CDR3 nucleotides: TGCAGCGCCCACGCCGGGGAGGGCACTGAAGCTTTCTTT.

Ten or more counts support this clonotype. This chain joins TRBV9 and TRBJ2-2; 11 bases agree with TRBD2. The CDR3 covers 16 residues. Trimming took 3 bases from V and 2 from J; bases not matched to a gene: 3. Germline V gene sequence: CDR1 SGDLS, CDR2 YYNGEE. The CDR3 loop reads CASSGTSGGNTGELFF. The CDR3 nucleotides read TGTGCCAGCAGCGGAACTAGCGGGGGAAACACCGGGGAGCTGTTTTTT.

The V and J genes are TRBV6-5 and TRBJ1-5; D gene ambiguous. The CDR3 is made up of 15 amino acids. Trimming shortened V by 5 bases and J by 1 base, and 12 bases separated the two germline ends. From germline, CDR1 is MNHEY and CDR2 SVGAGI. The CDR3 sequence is CASSPDPLSNQPQHF. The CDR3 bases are TGTGCCAGCAGTCCAGATCCTTTAAGCAATCAGCCCCAGCATTTT.

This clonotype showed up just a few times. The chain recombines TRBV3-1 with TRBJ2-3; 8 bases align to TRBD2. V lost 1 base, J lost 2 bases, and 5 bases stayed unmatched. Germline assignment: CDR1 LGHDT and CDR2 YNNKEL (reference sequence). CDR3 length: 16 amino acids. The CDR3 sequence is CASSQVAGGYTDTQYF. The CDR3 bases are TGTGCCAGCAGCCAAGTGGCGGGGGGATACACAGATACGCAGTATTTT.

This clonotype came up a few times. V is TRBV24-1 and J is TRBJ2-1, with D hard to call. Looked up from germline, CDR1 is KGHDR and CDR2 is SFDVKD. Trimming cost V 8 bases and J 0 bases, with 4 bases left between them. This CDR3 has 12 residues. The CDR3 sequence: CATKGSYNEQFF. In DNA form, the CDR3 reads TGTGCCACCAAGGGCTCCTACAATGAGCAGTTCTTC.

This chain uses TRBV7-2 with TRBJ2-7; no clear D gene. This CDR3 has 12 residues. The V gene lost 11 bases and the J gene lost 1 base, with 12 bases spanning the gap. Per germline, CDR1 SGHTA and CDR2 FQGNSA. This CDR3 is CARRKGSYEQYF. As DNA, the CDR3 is TGTGCCCGCCGCAAGGGTTCCTACGAGCAGTACTTC.

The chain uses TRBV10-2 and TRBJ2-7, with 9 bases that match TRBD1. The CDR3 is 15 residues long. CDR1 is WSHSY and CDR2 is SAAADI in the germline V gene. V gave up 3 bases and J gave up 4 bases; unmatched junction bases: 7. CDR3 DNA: TGCGCCAGCAGTGAATCGGGACAGGGACTGTACGAGCAGTACTTC. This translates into CASSESGQGLYEQYF.

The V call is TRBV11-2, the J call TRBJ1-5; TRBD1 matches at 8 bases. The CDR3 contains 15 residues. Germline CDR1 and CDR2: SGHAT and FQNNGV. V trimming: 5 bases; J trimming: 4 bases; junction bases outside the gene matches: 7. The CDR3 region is CASSRSTGGNQPQHF. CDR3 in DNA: TGTGCCAGCAGCCGTTCTACAGGGGGGAATCAGCCCCAGCATTTT.

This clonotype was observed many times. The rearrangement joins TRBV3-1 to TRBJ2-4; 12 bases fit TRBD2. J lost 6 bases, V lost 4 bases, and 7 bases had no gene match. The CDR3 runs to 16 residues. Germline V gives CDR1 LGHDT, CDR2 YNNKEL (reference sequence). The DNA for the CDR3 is TGTGCCAGCAGCCCGCAGACTAGCGGGGGATCAAACATTCAGTACTTC. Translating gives CASSPQTSGGSNIQYF.

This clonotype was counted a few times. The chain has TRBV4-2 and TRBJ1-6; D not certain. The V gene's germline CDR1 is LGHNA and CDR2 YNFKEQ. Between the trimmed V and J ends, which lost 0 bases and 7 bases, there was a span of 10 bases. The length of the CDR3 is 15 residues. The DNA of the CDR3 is TGTGCCAGCAGCCAAGAATCCAGCCTAAATTCACCCCTCCACTTT. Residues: CASSQESSLNSPLHF.

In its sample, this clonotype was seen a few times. CDR3 protein: CSARGPLVGTSEQYF. The CDR3 DNA follows: TGCAGTGCTAGAGGACCCCTGGTGGGGACAAGCGAGCAGTACTTC. The chain employs TRBV20-1 and TRBJ2-7; weak D call: TRBD1 (6 bases). CDR1 is DFQATT, CDR2 SNEGSKA, per germline (reference sequence). The V and J ends lost 1 base and 6 bases respectively, with 19 bases between them. The CDR3 runs 15 residues.

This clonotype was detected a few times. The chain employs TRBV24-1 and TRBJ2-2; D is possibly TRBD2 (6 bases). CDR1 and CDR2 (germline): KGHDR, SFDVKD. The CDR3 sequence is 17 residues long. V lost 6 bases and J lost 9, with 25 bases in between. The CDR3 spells CATSPRPGASDGWELFF. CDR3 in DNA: TGTGCCACCAGTCCCCGGCCGGGAGCTTCGGACGGCTGGGAGCTGTTTTTT.

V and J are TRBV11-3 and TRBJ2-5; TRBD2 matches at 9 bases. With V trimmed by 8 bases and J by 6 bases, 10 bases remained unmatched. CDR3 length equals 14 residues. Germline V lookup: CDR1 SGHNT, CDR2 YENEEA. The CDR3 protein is CASLSPAGGKTQYF. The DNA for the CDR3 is TGTGCCAGCTTGAGCCCAGCGGGGGGCAAGACCCAGTACTTC.

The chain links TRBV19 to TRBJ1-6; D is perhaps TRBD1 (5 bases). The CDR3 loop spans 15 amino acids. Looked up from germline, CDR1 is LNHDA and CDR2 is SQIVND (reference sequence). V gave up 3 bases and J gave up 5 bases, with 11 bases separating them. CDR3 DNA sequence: TGTGCCAGTAGTATTCAGGGATCGGATAATTCACCCCTCCACTTT. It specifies CASSIQGSDNSPLHF.

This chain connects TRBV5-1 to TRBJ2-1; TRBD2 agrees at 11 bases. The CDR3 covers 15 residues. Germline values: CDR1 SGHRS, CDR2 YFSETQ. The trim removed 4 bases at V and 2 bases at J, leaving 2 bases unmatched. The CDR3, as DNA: TGCGCCAGCAGCACGACTAGCGGGGCCTACAATGAGCAGTTCTTC. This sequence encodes CASSTTSGAYNEQFF.

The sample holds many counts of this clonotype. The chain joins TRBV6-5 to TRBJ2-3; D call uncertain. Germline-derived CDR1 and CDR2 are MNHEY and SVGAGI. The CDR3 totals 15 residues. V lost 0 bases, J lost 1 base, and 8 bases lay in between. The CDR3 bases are TGTGCCAGCAGTTACTCGTTGGGCCGCACAGATACGCAGTATTTT. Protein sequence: CASSYSLGRTDTQYF.

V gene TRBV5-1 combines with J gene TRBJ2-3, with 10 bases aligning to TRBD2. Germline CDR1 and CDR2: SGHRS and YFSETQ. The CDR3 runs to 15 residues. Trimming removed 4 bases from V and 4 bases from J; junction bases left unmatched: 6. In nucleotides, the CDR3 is TGCGCCAGCAGCCCCACTAGCGGGGAAGCAGATACGCAGTATTTT. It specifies CASSPTSGEADTQYF.

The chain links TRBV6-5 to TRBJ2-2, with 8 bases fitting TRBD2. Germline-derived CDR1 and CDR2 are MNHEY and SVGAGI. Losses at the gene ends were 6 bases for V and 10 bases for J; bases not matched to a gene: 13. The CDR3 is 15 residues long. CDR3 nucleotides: TGTGCCAGCAGCCCACCCGGGGGGGTAGGTCAGGAGCTGTTTTTT. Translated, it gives CASSPPGGVGQELFF.

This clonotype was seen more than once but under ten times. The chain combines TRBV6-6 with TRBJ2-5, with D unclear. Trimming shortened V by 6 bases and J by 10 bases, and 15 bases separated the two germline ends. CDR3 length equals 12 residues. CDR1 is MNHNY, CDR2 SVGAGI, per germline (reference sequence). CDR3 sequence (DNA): TGTGCCAGCAGCTTTTCCCCGACCGACCAGTACTTC. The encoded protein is CASSFSPTDQYF.

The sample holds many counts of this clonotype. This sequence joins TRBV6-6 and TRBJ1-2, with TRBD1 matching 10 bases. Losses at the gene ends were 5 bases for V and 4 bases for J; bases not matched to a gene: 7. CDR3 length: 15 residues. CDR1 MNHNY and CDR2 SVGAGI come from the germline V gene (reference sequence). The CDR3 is CASSTGTGEGYGYTF. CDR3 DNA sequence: TGTGCCAGCAGTACCGGGACAGGGGAGGGCTATGGCTACACCTTC.

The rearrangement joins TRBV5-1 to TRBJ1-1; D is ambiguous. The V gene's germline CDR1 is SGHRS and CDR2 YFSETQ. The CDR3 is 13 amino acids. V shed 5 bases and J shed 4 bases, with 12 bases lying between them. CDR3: CASRPMEGTEAFF. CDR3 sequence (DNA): TGCGCCAGCAGACCGATGGAGGGCACTGAAGCTTTCTTT.

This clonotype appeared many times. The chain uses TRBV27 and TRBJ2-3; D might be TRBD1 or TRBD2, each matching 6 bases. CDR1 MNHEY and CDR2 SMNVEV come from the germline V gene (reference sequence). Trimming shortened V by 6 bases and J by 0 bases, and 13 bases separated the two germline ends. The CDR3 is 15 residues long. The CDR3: CASSRLGGSTDTQYF. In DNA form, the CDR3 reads TGTGCCAGCAGCAGACTAGGGGGGAGCACAGATACGCAGTATTTT.

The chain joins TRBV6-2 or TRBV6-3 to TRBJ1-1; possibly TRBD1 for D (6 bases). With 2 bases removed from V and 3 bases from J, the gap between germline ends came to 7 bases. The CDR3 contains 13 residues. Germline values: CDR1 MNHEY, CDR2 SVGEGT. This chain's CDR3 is CASSYGTHTEAFF. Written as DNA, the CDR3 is TGTGCCAGCAGTTACGGGACACACACTGAAGCTTTCTTT.

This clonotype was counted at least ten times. The CDR3 DNA is TGTGCCAGCAGCTTCACTACGACAGGGAGGATCTACAATGAGCAGTTCTTC. It specifies CASSFTTTGRIYNEQFF. The chain has TRBV7-8 and TRBJ2-1, with D possibly being TRBD1 (7 bases). Looked up from germline, CDR1 is SGHVS and CDR2 is FQNEAQ. The CDR3 spans 17 residues. V gave up 3 bases and J gave up 3 bases, with 18 bases separating them.

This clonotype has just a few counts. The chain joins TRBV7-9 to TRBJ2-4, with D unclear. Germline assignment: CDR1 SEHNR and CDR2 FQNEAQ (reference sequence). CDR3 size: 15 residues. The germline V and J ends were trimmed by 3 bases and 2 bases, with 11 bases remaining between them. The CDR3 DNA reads TGTGCCAGCAGCTTGGGGATGGGAACCAAAAACATTCAGTACTTC. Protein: CASSLGMGTKNIQYF.

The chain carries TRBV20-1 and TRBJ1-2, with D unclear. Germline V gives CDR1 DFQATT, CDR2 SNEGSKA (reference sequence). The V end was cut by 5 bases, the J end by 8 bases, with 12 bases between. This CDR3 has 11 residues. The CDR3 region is CSARSLEGYTF. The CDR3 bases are TGCAGTGCTCGCTCCTTAGAGGGCTACACCTTC.

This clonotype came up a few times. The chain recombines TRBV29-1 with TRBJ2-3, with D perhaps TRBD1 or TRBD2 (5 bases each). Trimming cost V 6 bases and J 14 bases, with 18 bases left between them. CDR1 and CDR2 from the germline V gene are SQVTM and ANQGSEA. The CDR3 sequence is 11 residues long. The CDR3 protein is CSVLGAQLLYF. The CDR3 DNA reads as TGCAGCGTCCTCGGGGCGCAGCTATTGTATTTT.